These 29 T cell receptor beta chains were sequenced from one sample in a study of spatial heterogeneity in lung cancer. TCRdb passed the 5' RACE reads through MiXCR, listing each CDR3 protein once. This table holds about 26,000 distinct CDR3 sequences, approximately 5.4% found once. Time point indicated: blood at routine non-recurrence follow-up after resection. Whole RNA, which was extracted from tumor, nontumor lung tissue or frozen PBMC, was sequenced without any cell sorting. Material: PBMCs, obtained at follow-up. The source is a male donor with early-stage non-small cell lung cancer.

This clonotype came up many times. The CDR3 is CASSVGTDSGNTIYF. In DNA, the CDR3 is TGTGCCAGCAGCGTCGGGACAGATTCTGGAAACACCATATATTTT. This chain joins TRBV9 and TRBJ1-3; 7 bases agree with TRBD1. This CDR3 is 15 amino acids long. Germline trimming cut 2 bases from V and 1 base from J; bases unmatched to any gene: 3. The germline V gene encodes CDR1 SGDLS and CDR2 YYNGEE. The full variable domain, its missing parts supplied by reference TRBV9 and TRBJ1-3, is DSGVTQTPKHLITATGQRVTLRCSPRSGDLSVYWYQQSLDQGLQFLIQYYNGEERAKGNILERFSAQQFPDLHSELNLSSLELGDSALYFCASSVGTDSGNTIYFGEGSWLTVV.

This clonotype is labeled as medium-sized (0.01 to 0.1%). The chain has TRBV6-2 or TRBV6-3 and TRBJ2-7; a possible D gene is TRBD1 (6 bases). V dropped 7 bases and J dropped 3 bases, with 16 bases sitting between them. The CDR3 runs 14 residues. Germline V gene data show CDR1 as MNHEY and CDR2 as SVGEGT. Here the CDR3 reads CASTGQSPHYEQYV. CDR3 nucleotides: TGTGCCAGCACCGGACAGTCTCCCCACTACGAGCAGTACGTC.

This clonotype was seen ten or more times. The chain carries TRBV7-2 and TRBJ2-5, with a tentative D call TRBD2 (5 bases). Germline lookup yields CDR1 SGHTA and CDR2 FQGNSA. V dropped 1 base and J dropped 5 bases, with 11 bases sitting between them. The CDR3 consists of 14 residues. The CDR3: CASSLGGAGETQYF. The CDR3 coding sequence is TGTGCCAGCAGCTTAGGGGGAGCCGGGGAGACCCAGTACTTC.

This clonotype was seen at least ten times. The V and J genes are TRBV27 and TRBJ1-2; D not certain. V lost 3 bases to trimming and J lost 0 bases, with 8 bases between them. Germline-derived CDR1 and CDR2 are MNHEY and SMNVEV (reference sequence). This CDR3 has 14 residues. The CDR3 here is CASSFLSTNYGYTF. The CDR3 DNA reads TGTGCCAGCAGTTTCCTGAGTACTAACTATGGCTACACCTTC.

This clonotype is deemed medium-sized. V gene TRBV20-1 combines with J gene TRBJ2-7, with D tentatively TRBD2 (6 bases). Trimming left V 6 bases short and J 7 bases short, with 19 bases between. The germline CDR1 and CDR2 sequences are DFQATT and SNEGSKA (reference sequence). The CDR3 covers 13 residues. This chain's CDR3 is CSARDGTSWEQYF. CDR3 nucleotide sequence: TGCAGTGCAAGGGACGGGACTTCATGGGAGCAGTACTTC.

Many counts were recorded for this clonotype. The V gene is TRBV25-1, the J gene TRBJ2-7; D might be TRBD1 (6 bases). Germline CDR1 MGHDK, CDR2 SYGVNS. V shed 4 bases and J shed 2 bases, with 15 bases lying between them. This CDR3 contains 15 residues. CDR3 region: CASSAPLDRTYEQYV. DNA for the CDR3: TGTGCCAGCAGTGCCCCACTCGACAGGACCTACGAGCAGTACGTC.

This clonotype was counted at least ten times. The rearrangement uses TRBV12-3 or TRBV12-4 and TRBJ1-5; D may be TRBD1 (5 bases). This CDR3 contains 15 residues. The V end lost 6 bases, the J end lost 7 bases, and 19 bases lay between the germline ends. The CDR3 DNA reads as TGTGCCAGCAGCCCGGGGGGGGGAAGTAAGCAGCCCCAGCATTTT. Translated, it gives CASSPGGGSKQPQHF.

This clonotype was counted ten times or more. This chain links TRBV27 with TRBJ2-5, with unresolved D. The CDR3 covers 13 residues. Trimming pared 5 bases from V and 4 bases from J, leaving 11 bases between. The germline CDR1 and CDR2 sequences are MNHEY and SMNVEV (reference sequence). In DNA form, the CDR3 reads TGTGCCAGCAGTGCAGCTGGGCCAGAGACCCAGTACTTC. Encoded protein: CASSAAGPETQYF.

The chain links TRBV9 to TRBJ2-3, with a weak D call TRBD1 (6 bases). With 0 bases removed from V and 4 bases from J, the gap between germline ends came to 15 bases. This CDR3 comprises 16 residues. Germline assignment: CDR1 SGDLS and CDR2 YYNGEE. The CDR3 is CASSVVTGLPPDTQYF. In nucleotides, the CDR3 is TGTGCCAGCAGCGTAGTCACAGGGTTGCCCCCAGATACGCAGTATTTT. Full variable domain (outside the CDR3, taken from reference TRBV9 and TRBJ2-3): DSGVTQTPKHLITATGQRVTLRCSPRSGDLSVYWYQQSLDQGLQFLIQYYNGEERAKGNILERFSAQQFPDLHSELNLSSLELGDSALYFCASSVVTGLPPDTQYFGPGTRLTVL.

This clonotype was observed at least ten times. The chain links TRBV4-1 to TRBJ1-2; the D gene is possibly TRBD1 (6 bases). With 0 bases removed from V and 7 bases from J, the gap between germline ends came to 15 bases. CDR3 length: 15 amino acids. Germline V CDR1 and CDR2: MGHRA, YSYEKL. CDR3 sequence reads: CASSQDRWGGSGYTF. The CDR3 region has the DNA TGCGCCAGCAGCCAAGATAGGTGGGGGGGCTCTGGCTACACCTTC.

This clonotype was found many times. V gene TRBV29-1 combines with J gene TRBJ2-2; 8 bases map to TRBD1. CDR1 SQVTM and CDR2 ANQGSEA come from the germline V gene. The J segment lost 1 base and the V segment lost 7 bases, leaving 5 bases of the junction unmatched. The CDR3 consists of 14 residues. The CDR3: CSGWTGMNTGELFF. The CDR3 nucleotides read TGCAGCGGTTGGACAGGGATGAACACCGGGGAGCTGTTTTTT.

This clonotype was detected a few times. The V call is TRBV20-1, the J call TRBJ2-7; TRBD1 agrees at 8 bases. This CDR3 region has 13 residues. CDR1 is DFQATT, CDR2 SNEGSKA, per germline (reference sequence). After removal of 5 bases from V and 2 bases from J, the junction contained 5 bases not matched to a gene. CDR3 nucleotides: TGCAGTGCTGGCCAGGGGGCAGCCTACGAGCAGTACGTC. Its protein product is CSAGQGAAYEQYV.

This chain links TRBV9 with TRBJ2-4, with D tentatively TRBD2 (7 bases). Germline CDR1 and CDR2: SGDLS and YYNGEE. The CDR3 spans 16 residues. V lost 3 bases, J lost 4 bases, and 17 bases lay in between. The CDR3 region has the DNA TGTGCCAGCAGCGCTAGAGGGGCGGGGGCTAAAAACATTCAGTACTTC. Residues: CASSARGAGAKNIQYF.

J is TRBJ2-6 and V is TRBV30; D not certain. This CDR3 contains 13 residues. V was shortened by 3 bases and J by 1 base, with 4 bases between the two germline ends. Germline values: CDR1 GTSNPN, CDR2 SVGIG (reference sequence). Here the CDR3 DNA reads TGTGCCTGGAGGTCGTCTGGGGCCAACGTCCTGACTTTC. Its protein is CAWRSSGANVLTF.

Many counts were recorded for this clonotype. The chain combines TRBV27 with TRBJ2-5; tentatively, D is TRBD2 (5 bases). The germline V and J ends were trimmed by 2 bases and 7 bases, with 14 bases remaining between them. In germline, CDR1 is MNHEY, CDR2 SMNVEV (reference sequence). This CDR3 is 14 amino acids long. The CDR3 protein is CASSLVQNRGTQYF. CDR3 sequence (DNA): TGTGCCAGCAGTTTAGTGCAGAACCGGGGGACCCAGTACTTC.

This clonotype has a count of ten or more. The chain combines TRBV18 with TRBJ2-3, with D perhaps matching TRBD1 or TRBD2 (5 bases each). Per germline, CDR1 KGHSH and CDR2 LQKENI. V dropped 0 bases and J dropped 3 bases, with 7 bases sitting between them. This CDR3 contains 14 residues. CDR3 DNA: TGTGCCAGCTCACCACCAGGGGAGACAGATACGCAGTATTTT. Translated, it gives CASSPPGETDTQYF. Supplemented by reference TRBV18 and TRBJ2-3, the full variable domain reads NAGVMQNPRHLVRRRGQEARLRCSPMKGHSHVYWYRQLPEEGLKFMVYLQKENIIDESGMPKERFSAEFPKEGPSILRIQQVVRGDSAAYFCASSPPGETDTQYFGPGTRLTVL.

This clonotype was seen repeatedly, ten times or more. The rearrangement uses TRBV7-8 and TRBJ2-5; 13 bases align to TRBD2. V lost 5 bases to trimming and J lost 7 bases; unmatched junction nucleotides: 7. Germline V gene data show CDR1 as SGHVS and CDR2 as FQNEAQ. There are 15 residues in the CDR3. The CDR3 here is CASSPRTSGGLTQYF. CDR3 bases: TGTGCCAGCAGCCCCCGGACTAGCGGGGGTCTGACCCAGTACTTC.

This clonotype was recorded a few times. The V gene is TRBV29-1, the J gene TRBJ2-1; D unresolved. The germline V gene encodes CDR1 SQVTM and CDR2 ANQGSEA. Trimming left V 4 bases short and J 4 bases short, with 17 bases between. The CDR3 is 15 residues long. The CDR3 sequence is CSVVEGPWDYNEQFF. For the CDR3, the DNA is TGCAGCGTTGTGGAAGGGCCATGGGATTACAATGAGCAGTTCTTC.

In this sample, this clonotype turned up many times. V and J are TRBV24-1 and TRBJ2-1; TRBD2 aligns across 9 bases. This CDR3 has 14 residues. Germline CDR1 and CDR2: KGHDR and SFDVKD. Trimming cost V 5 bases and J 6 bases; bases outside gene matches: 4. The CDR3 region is CATSGPLAGNEQFF. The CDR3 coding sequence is TGTGCCACCAGTGGACCACTAGCGGGCAATGAGCAGTTCTTC.

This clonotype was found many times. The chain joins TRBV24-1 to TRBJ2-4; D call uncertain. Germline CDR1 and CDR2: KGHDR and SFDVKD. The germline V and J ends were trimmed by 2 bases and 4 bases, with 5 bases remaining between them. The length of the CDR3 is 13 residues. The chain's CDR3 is CATSDYTKNIQYF. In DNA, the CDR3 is TGTGCCACCAGTGATTACACGAAAAACATTCAGTACTTC.

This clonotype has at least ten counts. In nucleotides, the CDR3 is TGTGCCAGCCACCCGGAACTTTATGGCAGGGGCTGGCAGCCCCAGCATTTT. It is translated as CASHPELYGRGWQPQHF. The chain has TRBV6-6 and TRBJ1-5, with a weak D call TRBD1 (6 bases). V was trimmed by 8 bases and J by 7 bases, leaving 27 bases between them. The CDR3 runs to 17 residues. Germline assignment: CDR1 MNHNY and CDR2 SVGAGI (reference sequence).

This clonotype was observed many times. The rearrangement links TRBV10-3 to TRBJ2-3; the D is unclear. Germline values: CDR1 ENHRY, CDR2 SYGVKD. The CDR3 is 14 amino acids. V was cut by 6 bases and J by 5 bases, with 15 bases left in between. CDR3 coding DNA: TGTGCCATCAGGGGCTCGGAAAGCCGAGATACGCAGTATTTT. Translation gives CAIRGSESRDTQYF.

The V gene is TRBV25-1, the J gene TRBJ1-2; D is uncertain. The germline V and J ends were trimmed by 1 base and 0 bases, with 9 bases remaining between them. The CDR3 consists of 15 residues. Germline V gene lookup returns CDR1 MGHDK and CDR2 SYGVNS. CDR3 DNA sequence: TGTGCCAGCAGTGAATTTGGCAGAGCTAACTATGGCTACACCTTC. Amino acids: CASSEFGRANYGYTF.

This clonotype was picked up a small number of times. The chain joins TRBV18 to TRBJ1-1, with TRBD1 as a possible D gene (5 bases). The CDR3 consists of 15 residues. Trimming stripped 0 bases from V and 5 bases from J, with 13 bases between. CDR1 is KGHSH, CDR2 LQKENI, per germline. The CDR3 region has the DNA TGTGCCAGCTCACCACCGAACTGGGGCGAAACTGAAGCTTTCTTT. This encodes CASSPPNWGETEAFF.

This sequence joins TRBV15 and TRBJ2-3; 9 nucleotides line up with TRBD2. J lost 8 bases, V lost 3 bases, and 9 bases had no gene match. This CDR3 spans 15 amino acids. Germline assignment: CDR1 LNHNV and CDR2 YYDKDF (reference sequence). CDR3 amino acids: CATSRDSGRWITQYF. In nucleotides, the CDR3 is TGTGCCACCAGCAGGGATAGCGGGAGATGGATTACGCAGTATTTT.

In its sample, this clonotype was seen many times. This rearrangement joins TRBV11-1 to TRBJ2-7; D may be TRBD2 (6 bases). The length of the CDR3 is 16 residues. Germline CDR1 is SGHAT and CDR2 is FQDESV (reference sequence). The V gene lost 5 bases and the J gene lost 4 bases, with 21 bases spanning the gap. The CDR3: CASSPLGAGMVYEQYF. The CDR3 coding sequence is TGTGCCAGCAGCCCCCTCGGGGCGGGGATGGTGTACGAGCAGTACTTC.

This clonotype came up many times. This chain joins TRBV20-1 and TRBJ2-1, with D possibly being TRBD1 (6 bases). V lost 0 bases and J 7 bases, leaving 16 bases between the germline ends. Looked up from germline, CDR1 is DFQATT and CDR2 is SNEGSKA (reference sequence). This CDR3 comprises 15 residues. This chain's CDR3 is CSAREEVGHRNEQFF. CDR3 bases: TGCAGTGCTAGAGAGGAAGTGGGACATAGGAATGAGCAGTTCTTC.

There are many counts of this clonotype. In DNA, the CDR3 is TGTGCCAGCAGTTTAGCGTCATCAGCGGGGGGCGCAGATACGCAGTATTTT. Translated: CASSLASSAGGADTQYF. The genes are TRBV12-3 or TRBV12-4 and TRBJ2-3, with TRBD2 identical over 9 bases. CDR3 length: 17 residues. The V segment lost 0 bases and the J segment 4 bases; nucleotides outside the gene matches: 8.

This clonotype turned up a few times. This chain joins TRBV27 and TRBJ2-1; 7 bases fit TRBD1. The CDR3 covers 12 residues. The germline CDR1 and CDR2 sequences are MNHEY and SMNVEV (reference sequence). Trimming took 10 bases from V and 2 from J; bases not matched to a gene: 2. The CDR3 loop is CAIGTAYNEQFF. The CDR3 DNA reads TGTGCCATCGGGACAGCCTACAATGAGCAGTTCTTC.